The source of this TCR beta chain is a study of CD8+CD57+ T cells in acquired aplastic anemia. The overall study: Quantities of DNA derived from sorted CD4+ and CD8+ cells averaged approximately 3 ug.

Worth noting for this clonotype: Its target is unknown.

V shed 4 bases and J 2 bases; nucleotides not matched to a gene: 8. Germline values: CDR1 MNHNS, CDR2 SASEGT. The CDR3 covers 15 residues. Study observations and caveats: Controls and patients did not differ significantly in CD8+ Simpson's diversity. Both patients and controls carried the same twenty-nine CD8+ CDR3 sequences.

Researchers used genomic DNA as the template to profile TCR beta VDJ and CDR3. One entry per CDR3 protein, called by TCRdb with MiXCR from the reads. This table holds about 180,000 distinct CDR3 sequences, 45% to 50% found once. The sequence derives from a human donor in good health. Sequences were obtained from sorted CD4+, CD8+, or CD8+CD57+ T cells (not recorded which) from PBMCs. The chain recombines TRBV6-1 with TRBJ2-7; 7 positions match TRBD1. CDR3 region: CASSAEGDRAYEQYF. CDR3 coding DNA: TGTGCCAGCAGTGCGGAAGGGGACAGAGCCTACGAGCAGTACTTC.